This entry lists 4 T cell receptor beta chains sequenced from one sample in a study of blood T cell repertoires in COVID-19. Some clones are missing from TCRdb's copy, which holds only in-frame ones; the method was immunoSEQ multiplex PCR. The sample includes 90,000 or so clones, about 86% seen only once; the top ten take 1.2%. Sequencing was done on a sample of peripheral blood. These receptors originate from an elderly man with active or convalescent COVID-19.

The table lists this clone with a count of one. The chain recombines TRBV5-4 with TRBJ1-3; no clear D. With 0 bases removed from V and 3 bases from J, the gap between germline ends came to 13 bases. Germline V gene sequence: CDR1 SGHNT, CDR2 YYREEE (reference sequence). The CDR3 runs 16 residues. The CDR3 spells CASSLGPGSSGNTIYF. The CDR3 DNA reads TGTGCCAGCAGCTTGGGTCCGGGTAGTAGTGGAAACACCATATATTTT.

DNA of the CDR3: TGTGCCAGCTGCAAGAGCTCCTACAATGAGCAGTTCTTC. Translation gives CASCKSSYNEQFF. J is TRBJ2-1 and V is TRBV6-5; D call uncertain. The CDR3 contains 13 residues. Germline V gene sequence: CDR1 MNHEY, CDR2 SVGAGI. The V gene lost 8 bases and the J gene lost 0 bases, with 8 bases spanning the gap.

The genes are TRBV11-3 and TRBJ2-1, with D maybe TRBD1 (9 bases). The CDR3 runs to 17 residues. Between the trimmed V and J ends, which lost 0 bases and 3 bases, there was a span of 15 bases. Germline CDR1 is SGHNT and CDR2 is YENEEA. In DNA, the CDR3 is TGTGCCAGCAGCTTAGATAGCGGGACAGGGATCTACAATGAGCAGTTCTTC. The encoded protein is CASSLDSGTGIYNEQFF. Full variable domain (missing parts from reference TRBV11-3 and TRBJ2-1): EAGVVQSPRYKIIEKKQPVAFWCNPISGHNTLYWYLQNLGQGPELLIRYENEEAVDDSQLPKDRFSAERLKGVDSTLKIQPAELGDSAVYLCASSLDSGTGIYNEQFFGPGTRLTVL.

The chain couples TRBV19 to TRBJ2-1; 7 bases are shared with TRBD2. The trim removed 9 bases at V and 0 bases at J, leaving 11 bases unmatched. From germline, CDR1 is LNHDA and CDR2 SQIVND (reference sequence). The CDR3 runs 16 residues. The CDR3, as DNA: TGTGCCAGCTCTACGGGACTATCGAGCTCCTACAATGAGCAGTTCTTC. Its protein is CASSTGLSSSYNEQFF.